The 3 T cell receptor beta chains in this list originate from one sample, sequenced in a study of blood T cell repertoires in COVID-19. Produced via immunoSEQ multiplex PCR; TCRdb's table is partial and in-frame only. The sample lists about 290,000 clones; 85% were seen once. The specimen was peripheral blood. All receptors derive from a woman aged 50 to 60 with active or convalescent COVID-19.

CDR3 residues: CASSNAGKVLVSYNEQFF. CDR3 nucleotides: TGTGCCAGTAGTAACGCAGGGAAGGTCCTAGTCTCCTACAATGAGCAGTTCTTC. The J gene is TRBJ2-1, the V gene TRBV19; the D gene is possibly TRBD1 (5 bases). The CDR3 length is 18 residues. Trimming left V 4 bases short and J 0 bases short, with 19 bases between. Germline-derived CDR1 and CDR2 are LNHDA and SQIVND (reference sequence). Combining the CDR3 with reference TRBV19 and TRBJ2-1 gives the whole variable domain DGGITQSPKYLFRKEGQNVTLSCEQNLNHDAMYWYRQDPGQGLRLIYYSQIVNDFQKGDIAEGYSVSREKKESFPLTVTSAQKNPTAFYLCASSNAGKVLVSYNEQFFGPGTRLTVL.

This sequence joins TRBV21-1 and TRBJ2-1; the D segment call TRBD1 is taken from the table without a DNA check. TRBV21-1 is annotated as a pseudogene. This CDR3 has 15 residues. Written as DNA, the CDR3 is TGTGCCAGCAGCAGCGGACAGTTGGAATACAATGAGCAGTTCTTC. This gives the protein CASSSGQLEYNEQFF.

The chain recombines TRBV19 with TRBJ2-3; D unclear. The V gene lost 6 bases and the J gene lost 6 bases, with 7 bases spanning the gap. The CDR3 extends over 11 amino acids. CDR1 is LNHDA and CDR2 is SQIVND in the germline V gene (reference sequence). CDR3 bases: TGTGCCAGTAGAAAGAGGGATACGCAGTATTTT. Residues: CASRKRDTQYF.